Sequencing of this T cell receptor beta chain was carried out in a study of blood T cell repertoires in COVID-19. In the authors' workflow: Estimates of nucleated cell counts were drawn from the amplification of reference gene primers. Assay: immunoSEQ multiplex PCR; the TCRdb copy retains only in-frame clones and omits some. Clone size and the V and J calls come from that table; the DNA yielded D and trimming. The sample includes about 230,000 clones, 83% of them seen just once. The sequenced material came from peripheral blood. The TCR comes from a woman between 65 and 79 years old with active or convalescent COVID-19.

CDR3 sequence reads: CASSDSPAGTYGYTF. CDR3 nucleotide sequence: TGTGCCAGCAGTGACTCGCCGGCAGGAACCTATGGCTACACCTTC. The chain is built from TRBV6-4 and TRBJ1-2; D gene unclear. In germline, CDR1 is MRHNA, CDR2 SNTAGT. CDR3 length: 15 amino acids. V gave up 0 bases and J gave up 4 bases, with 12 bases separating them.